This TCR beta chain was recorded in a study of blood T cell repertoires in COVID-19. For the study at large: Sources were T cells, B-cell-depleted T cells, or PBMCs; the material itself was cDNA or gDNA.

Profiling relied on immunoSEQ multiplex PCR, and the TCRdb table lists in-frame clones only, not all of them. The sample carries approximately 66,000 clones, around 87% recorded once. The sequence came from a man in his 60s with acute or convalescent COVID-19. The specimen was peripheral blood.

CDR3 protein: CASSLGDREISPLHF. The CDR3 DNA reads TGTGCCAGCAGCTTAGGGGACAGGGAGATATCGCCCCTCCACTTT. V usage is TRBV7-8 and J usage is TRBJ1-6, with TRBD1 matching over 9 bases. J lost 13 bases, V lost 1 base, and 8 bases had no gene match. This CDR3 is 15 amino acids long. The germline gives CDR1 SGHVS, CDR2 FQNEAQ.